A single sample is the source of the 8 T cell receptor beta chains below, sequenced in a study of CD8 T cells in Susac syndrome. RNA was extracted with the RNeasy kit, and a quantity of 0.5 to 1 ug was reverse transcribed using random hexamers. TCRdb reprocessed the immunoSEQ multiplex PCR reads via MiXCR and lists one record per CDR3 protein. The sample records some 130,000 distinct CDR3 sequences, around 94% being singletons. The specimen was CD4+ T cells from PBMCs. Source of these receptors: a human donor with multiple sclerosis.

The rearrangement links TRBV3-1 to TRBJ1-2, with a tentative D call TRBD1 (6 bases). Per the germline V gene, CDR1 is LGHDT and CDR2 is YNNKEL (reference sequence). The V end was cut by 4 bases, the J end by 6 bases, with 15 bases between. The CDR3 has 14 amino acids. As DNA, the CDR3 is TGTGCCAGCAGCCGCGGGGGGGGCGCAGATGGCTACACCTTC. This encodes CASSRGGGADGYTF.

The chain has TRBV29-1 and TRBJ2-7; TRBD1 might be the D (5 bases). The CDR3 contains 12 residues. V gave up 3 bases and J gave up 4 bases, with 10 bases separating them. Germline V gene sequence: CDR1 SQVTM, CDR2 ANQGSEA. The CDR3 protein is CSVEGQAYEQYF. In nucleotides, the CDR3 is TGCAGCGTTGAGGGGCAGGCTTACGAGCAGTACTTC.

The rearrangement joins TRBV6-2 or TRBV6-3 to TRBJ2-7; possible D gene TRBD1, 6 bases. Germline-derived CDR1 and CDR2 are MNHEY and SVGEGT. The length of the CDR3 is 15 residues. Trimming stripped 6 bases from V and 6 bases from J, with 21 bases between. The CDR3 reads CASRSIGTGRAEQYF. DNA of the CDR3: TGTGCCAGCAGGTCCATAGGTACAGGGCGTGCCGAGCAGTACTTC.

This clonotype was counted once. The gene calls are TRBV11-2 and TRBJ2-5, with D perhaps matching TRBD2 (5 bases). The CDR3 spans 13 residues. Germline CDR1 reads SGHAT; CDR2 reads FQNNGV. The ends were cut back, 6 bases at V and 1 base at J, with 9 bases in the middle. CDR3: CASSRSGQETQYF. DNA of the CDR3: TGTGCCAGCAGTAGGAGCGGCCAAGAGACCCAGTACTTC. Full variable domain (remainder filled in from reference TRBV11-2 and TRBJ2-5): EAGVAQSPRYKIIEKRQSVAFWCNPISGHATLYWYQQILGQGPKLLIQFQNNGVVDDSQLPKDRFSAERLKGVDSTLKIQPAKLEDSAVYLCASSRSGQETQYFGPGTRLLVL.

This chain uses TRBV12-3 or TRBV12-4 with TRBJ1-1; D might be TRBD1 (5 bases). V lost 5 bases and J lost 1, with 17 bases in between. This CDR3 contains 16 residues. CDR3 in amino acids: CASSPGTGGENTEAFF. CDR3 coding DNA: TGTGCCAGCAGTCCCGGGACGGGTGGGGAGAACACTGAAGCTTTCTTT.

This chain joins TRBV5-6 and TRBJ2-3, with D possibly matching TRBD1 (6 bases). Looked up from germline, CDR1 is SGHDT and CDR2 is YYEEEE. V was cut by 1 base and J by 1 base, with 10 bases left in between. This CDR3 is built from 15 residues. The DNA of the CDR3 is TGTGCCAGCAGCTTGATCTCAGGGGGCACAGATACGCAGTATTTT. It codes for CASSLISGGTDTQYF. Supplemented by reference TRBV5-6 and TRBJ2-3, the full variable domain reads DAGVTQSPTHLIKTRGQQVTLRCSPKSGHDTVSWYQQALGQGPQFIFQYYEEEERQRGNFPDRFSGHQFPNYSSELNVNALLLGDSALYLCASSLISGGTDTQYFGPGTRLTVL.

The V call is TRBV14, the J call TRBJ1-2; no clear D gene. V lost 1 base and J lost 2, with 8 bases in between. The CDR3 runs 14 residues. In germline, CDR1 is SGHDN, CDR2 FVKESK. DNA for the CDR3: TGTGCCAGCAGCCAAGTAGTCGGAAACTATGGCTACACCTTC. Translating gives CASSQVVGNYGYTF.

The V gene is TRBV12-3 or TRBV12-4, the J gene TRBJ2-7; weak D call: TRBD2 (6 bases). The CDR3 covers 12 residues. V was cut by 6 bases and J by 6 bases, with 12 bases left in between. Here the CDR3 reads CASSPGVIEQYF. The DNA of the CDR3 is TGTGCCAGCAGCCCGGGAGTCATCGAGCAGTACTTC.